The 24 T cell receptor beta chains below all came from one sample that was sequenced in a study of blood T cell repertoires in COVID-19. TCRdb's table, derived via immunoSEQ multiplex PCR, lists solely in-frame clones and lacks some. The sample gives 150,000 or so clones, approximately 88% of which show up once; 5% to 6% is in the top ten. Sequences were obtained from peripheral blood. These receptors all stem from a human donor in a cohort sampled during active COVID-19.

This chain links TRBV10-3 with TRBJ2-3; 9 bases map to TRBD2. The V gene end was trimmed by 10 bases and the J gene end by 0 bases; junction bases not matched to a gene: 5. The germline V gene encodes CDR1 ENHRY and CDR2 SYGVKD. The CDR3 is 14 residues long. CDR3 nucleotide sequence: TGTGCCACCTCTAGCGGGGCTAGCACAGATACGCAGTATTTT. It encodes CATSSGASTDTQYF.

The V and J genes are TRBV6-2 or TRBV6-3 and TRBJ1-3; the D is unclear. This CDR3 is built from 14 residues. Germline CDR1 and CDR2: MNHEY and SVGEGT. Trimming stripped 5 bases from V and 1 base from J, with 9 bases between. The CDR3: CASSVHGSGNTIYF. CDR3 sequence (DNA): TGTGCCAGCAGTGTCCACGGGTCTGGAAACACCATATATTTT.

The genes are TRBV25-1 and TRBJ2-5; 10 bases are shared with TRBD2. The germline CDR1 and CDR2 sequences are MGHDK and SYGVNS. The CDR3 covers 18 residues. J was trimmed by 7 bases and V by 2 bases; bases with no gene match: 16. CDR3 region: CASSERTLGTSDSATQYF. In DNA, the CDR3 is TGTGCCAGCAGTGAACGAACCCTTGGGACTAGCGATAGCGCGACCCAGTACTTC.

This clone was picked up a small number of times. The V gene is TRBV9, the J gene TRBJ1-6; D ambiguous. Trimming took 2 bases from V and 5 from J, leaving 8 bases between them. Germline V gives CDR1 SGDLS, CDR2 YYNGEE. The CDR3 sequence is 14 residues long. CDR3 amino acids: CASSVVPDNSPLHF. CDR3 in DNA: TGTGCCAGCAGCGTTGTTCCGGATAATTCACCCCTCCACTTT.

The genes are TRBV6-5 and TRBJ2-7; TRBD1 is a possible D gene (6 bases). Germline loops: CDR1 MNHEY, CDR2 SVGAGI. V lost 8 bases to trimming and J lost 2 bases, with 19 bases between them. This CDR3 comprises 15 residues. The CDR3 DNA is TGTGCCAGCCGGGATCATCCCGGACAGACCTACGAGCAGTACTTC. Its protein product is CASRDHPGQTYEQYF.

The genes are TRBV27 and TRBJ2-7, with a weak D call TRBD1 (5 bases). CDR1 and CDR2 (germline): MNHEY, SMNVEV (reference sequence). CDR3 length: 14 amino acids. Trimming shortened V by 3 bases and J by 6 bases, and 15 bases separated the two germline ends. The CDR3 DNA follows: TGTGCCAGCAGTTTCGACAGAGGTGGGGTCGAGCAGTACTTC. Translating it yields CASSFDRGGVEQYF.

J is TRBJ1-3 and V is TRBV10-3, with D perhaps matching TRBD1 (6 bases). Germline lookup yields CDR1 ENHRY and CDR2 SYGVKD. This CDR3 is built from 12 residues. The ends were cut back, 11 bases at V and 4 bases at J, with 12 bases in the middle. The CDR3 DNA follows: TGTGCCTTTTCGACAGGCGGAAACACCATATATTTT. As protein: CAFSTGGNTIYF.

This chain links TRBV10-3 with TRBJ2-2; TRBD1 is a possible D gene (7 bases). V lost 4 bases and J lost 0, with 15 bases in between. Germline V gives CDR1 ENHRY, CDR2 SYGVKD. The CDR3 runs to 17 residues. The CDR3 nucleotides are TGTGCCATCAGTGCCAGGGGGGACTCAACGAACACCGGGGAGCTGTTTTTT. Translated: CAISARGDSTNTGELFF.

This clone was detected only a few times. The rearrangement uses TRBV18 and TRBJ2-5, with D maybe TRBD1 (5 bases). V dropped 3 bases and J dropped 1 base, with 18 bases sitting between them. CDR1 and CDR2 from the germline V gene are KGHSH and LQKENI. The CDR3 length is 17 residues. This CDR3 is CASSPRRVDMAQETQYF. In DNA form, the CDR3 reads TGTGCCAGCTCACCGCGCAGGGTCGACATGGCCCAAGAGACCCAGTACTTC.

CDR3 sequence reads: CASSFDGQEVYTF. CDR3 coding DNA: TGTGCCAGCAGCTTTGACGGACAGGAGGTCTACACCTTC. This chain links TRBV11-3 with TRBJ1-2; 7 bases are shared with TRBD1. The CDR3 runs 13 residues. In germline, CDR1 is SGHNT, CDR2 YENEEA. The ends lost 3 bases at V and 10 bases at J; junction bases unmatched: 8.

The gene calls are TRBV6-1 and TRBJ2-3; 10 positions agree with TRBD2. This CDR3 comprises 16 residues. CDR1 is MNHNS, CDR2 SASEGT, per germline. J gave up 5 bases and V 1 base, and 6 bases lay outside the gene matches. CDR3 sequence (DNA): TGTGCCAGCAGTGAAGTTAGGACTAGCGGCCGAGATACGCAGTATTTT. Protein product: CASSEVRTSGRDTQYF.

The chain recombines TRBV27 with TRBJ2-5, with D perhaps matching TRBD1 (5 bases). This CDR3 spans 13 amino acids. V was trimmed by 3 bases and J by 4 bases, leaving 9 bases between them. CDR1 and CDR2 from the germline V gene are MNHEY and SMNVEV (reference sequence). This CDR3 reads CASSFRVRETQYF. In nucleotides, the CDR3 is TGTGCCAGCAGTTTCAGGGTTCGAGAGACCCAGTACTTC.

This clone was detected a few times. V and J are TRBV7-8 and TRBJ1-6; no definite D call. This CDR3 is built from 15 residues. The germline V and J ends were trimmed by 1 base and 7 bases, with 11 bases remaining between them. CDR1 is SGHVS and CDR2 is FQNEAQ in the germline V gene. CDR3 nucleotide sequence: TGTGCCAGCAGCTTAGATTTGGGAGTGAATTCACCCCTCCACTTT. This codes for CASSLDLGVNSPLHF.

The V and J genes are TRBV27 and TRBJ1-2; no firm D call. The CDR3 contains 15 residues. Germline lookup yields CDR1 MNHEY and CDR2 SMNVEV (reference sequence). V was shortened by 6 bases and J by 0 bases, with 14 bases between the two germline ends. CDR3 loop: CASSRNREANYGYTF. The CDR3, as DNA: TGTGCCAGCAGCCGTAACAGAGAAGCTAACTATGGCTACACCTTC.

This chain links TRBV3-1 (or the pseudogene TRBV3-2) with TRBJ2-7; the D is unclear. In germline, CDR1 is LGHDT, CDR2 YNNKEL (reference sequence). There are 16 residues in the CDR3. V was cut by 0 bases and J by 0 bases, with 12 bases left in between. The CDR3: CASSQEKSTFSYEQYF. CDR3 coding DNA: TGTGCCAGCAGCCAAGAGAAGTCAACATTCTCCTACGAGCAGTACTTC.

The genes are TRBV5-6 and TRBJ1-2, with D unresolved. The CDR3 spans 14 residues. Between the trimmed V and J ends, which lost 0 bases and 2 bases, there was a span of 8 bases. Germline V gene data show CDR1 as SGHDT and CDR2 as YYEEEE. In nucleotides, the CDR3 is TGTGCCAGCAGCTTGGTTGAGCGCAACTATGGCTACACCTTC. Translated: CASSLVERNYGYTF.

The gene calls are TRBV5-5 and TRBJ1-2; 9 bases agree with TRBD1. The trim removed 4 bases at V and 2 bases at J, leaving 3 bases unmatched. This CDR3 contains 14 residues. Germline V gene lookup returns CDR1 SGHKS and CDR2 YYEKEE (reference sequence). The CDR3 loop is CASSPGQGNYGYTF. The CDR3 DNA sequence: TGTGCCAGCAGCCCGGGACAGGGAAACTATGGCTACACCTTC.

This chain joins TRBV6-2 or TRBV6-3 and TRBJ2-7; D unclear. Germline assignment: CDR1 MNHEY and CDR2 SVGEGT. Between the trimmed V and J ends, which lost 0 bases and 0 bases, there was a span of 15 bases. The CDR3 loop spans 17 amino acids. CDR3 protein: CASSYSSPQRRSYEQYF. The DNA for the CDR3 is TGTGCCAGCAGTTACTCGAGTCCCCAGCGCCGCTCCTACGAGCAGTACTTC.

The chain recombines TRBV12-3 or TRBV12-4 with TRBJ2-7; 8 positions agree with TRBD1. The CDR3 covers 11 residues. V shed 9 bases and J 4 bases; nucleotides not matched to a gene: 2. CDR3 nucleotide sequence: TGTGCCAGTAACAGGGGGTACGAGCAGTACTTC. Translation: CASNRGYEQYF.

The J gene is TRBJ1-2, the V gene TRBV28, with D tentatively TRBD1 (6 bases). CDR1 and CDR2 (germline): MDHEN, SYDVKM. V gave up 5 bases and J gave up 8 bases, with 15 bases separating them. The CDR3 contains 13 residues. CDR3 in amino acids: CASSTPRGRGYTF. The CDR3, as DNA: TGTGCCAGCAGTACCCCCAGGGGACGAGGCTACACCTTC.

The rearrangement uses TRBV9 and TRBJ2-5; 13 nucleotides agree with TRBD2. Per the germline V gene, CDR1 is SGDLS and CDR2 is YYNGEE. This CDR3 contains 17 residues. The J segment lost 5 bases and the V segment lost 4 bases, leaving 11 bases of the junction unmatched. CDR3 bases: TGTGCCAGCAGCCTAACTAGCGGGAGGGCCGAGGGGGAGACCCAGTACTTC. Translating it yields CASSLTSGRAEGETQYF.

Written as DNA, the CDR3 is TGTGCCAGCAGCGTACCCCGGGGTGAGCAGTTCTTC. Its translation: CASSVPRGEQFF. The chain is built from TRBV9 and TRBJ2-1; D is possibly TRBD2 (5 bases). This CDR3 comprises 12 residues. Germline-derived CDR1 and CDR2 are SGDLS and YYNGEE. The V end was cut by 1 base, the J end by 9 bases, with 8 bases between.

This clone was found once. CDR3: CASSLGTSGGAYNEQFF. CDR3 nucleotides: TGTGCCAGCAGTTTGGGGACTAGCGGGGGGGCCTACAATGAGCAGTTCTTC. The V call is TRBV27, the J call TRBJ2-1, with 16 bases lining up with TRBD2. V gave up 3 bases and J gave up 2 bases; unmatched junction bases: 1. This CDR3 region has 17 residues. Germline V gene sequence: CDR1 MNHEY, CDR2 SMNVEV (reference sequence).

This chain links TRBV21-1 with TRBJ1-2; the table's D call of TRBD1 was not tested on the DNA. TRBV21-1 is an annotated pseudogene. The CDR3 sequence is 17 residues long. CDR3 region: CASSKDDRGPPWDGYTF. The CDR3 region has the DNA TGTGCCAGCAGCAAAGATGACAGGGGGCCCCCTTGGGATGGCTACACCTTC.